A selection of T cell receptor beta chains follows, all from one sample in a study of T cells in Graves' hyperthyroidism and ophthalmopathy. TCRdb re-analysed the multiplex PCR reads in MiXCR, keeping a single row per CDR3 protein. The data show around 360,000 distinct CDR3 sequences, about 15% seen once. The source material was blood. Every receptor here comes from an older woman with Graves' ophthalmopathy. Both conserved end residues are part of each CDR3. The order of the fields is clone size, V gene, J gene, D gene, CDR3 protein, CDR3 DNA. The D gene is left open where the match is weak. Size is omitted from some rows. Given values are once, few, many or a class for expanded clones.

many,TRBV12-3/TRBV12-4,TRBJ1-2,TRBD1,CASSLSGGADGYTF,TGTGCCAGCAGTTTATCAGGGGGCGCGGATGGCTACACCTTC
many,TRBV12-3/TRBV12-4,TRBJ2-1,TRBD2,CASSHPSGPYNEQFF,TGTGCCAGCAGTCACCCTAGCGGGCCCTACAATGAGCAGTTCTTC
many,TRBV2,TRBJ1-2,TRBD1,CASNEQGANYGYTF,TGTGCCAGCAACGAGCAGGGGGCCAACTATGGCTACACCTTC
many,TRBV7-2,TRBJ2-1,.,CASSLAGYGNNEQFF,TGTGCCAGCAGCTTAGCAGGGTATGGCAACAATGAGCAGTTCTTC
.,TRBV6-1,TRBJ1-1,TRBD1,CASRSDRDTEAFF,TGTGCCAGCAGATCCGACAGGGACACAGAAGCTTTCTTT
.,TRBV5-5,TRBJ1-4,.,CASSLGGAGGEKLFF,TGTGCCAGCAGCCTCGGAGGGGCAGGTGGTGAAAAACTGTTTTTT
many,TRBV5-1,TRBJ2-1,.,CASSLWSGRVTHNEQFF,TGCGCCAGCAGCTTGTGGTCCGGCAGGGTGACACACAATGAGCAGTTCTTC
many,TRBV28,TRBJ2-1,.,CASTAGLGNEQFF,TGTGCCAGCACGGCAGGGCTGGGCAATGAGCAGTTCTTC
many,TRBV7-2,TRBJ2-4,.,CASSLVALSRAKNIQYF,TGTGCCAGCAGCTTAGTGGCGCTTAGTCGGGCCAAAAACATTCAGTACTTC
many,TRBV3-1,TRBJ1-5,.,CASSQDGGRDQPQHF,TGTGCCAGCAGCCAAGATGGAGGGCGAGATCAGCCCCAGCATTTT
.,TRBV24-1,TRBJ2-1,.,CATSDFLDNEQFF,TGTGCCACCAGTGATTTCTTAGACAATGAGCAGTTCTTC
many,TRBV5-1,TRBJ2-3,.,CASSPREYTDTQYF,TGCGCCAGCAGCCCCCGGGAGTACACAGATACGCAGTATTTT
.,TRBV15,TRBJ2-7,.,CATSRDLGLEQYF,TGTGCCACCAGCAGAGATCTCGGCTTAGAGCAGTACTTC
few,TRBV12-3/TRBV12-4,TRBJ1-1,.,CASSFRRTEAFF,TGTGCCAGCAGTTTTAGGAGGACTGAAGCTTTCTTT
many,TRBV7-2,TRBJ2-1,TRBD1,CASSRDRGPIAGSAPRNEQFF,TGTGCCAGCTCCCGGGACAGGGGGCCCATAGCGGGAAGCGCCCCCCGCAATGAGCAGTTCTTC
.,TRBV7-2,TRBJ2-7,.,CASSLASRTPGYEQYF,TGTGCCAGCAGCTTAGCCAGTCGGACTCCCGGCTACGAGCAGTACTTC
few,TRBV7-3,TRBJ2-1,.,CASSALGGDEQFF,TGTGCCAGCAGCGCCCTAGGGGGGGATGAGCAGTTCTTC
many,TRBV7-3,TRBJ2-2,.,CASSPAGGGTGELFF,TGTGCCAGCAGCCCCGCAGGGGGAGGAACCGGGGAGCTGTTTTTT
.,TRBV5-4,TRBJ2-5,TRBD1,CASSQRTGEETQYF,TGTGCCAGCAGCCAGAGGACAGGGGAGGAGACCCAGTACTTC
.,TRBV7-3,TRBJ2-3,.,CASSRGPEFTDTQYF,TGTGCCAGCAGCCGGGGCCCGGAGTTCACAGATACGCAGTATTTT
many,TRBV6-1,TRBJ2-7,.,CASRRESYEQYF,TGTGCCAGCAGGAGGGAATCGTACGAGCAGTACTTC
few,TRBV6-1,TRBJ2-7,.,CASSLHVRGRISAGVGEQYF,TGTGCCAGCAGCCTCCATGTTAGGGGGCGCATCTCTGCGGGAGTTGGGGAGCAGTACTTC
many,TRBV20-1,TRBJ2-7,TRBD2,CSAGSRDSKTSGPPYEQYF,TGCAGTGCTGGTTCCCGGGACAGTAAGACTAGCGGGCCTCCCTACGAGCAGTACTTC
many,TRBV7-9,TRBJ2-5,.,CASSPTHETQYF,TGTGCCAGCAGCCCGACACACGAGACCCAGTACTTC
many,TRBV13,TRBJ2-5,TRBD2,CASGRGGSETQYF,TGTGCCAGCGGAAGAGGCGGGAGTGAGACCCAGTACTTC
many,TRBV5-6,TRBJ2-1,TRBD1,CASSSPPGGENEQFF,TGTGCCAGCAGCTCCCCTCCAGGGGGAGAGAATGAGCAGTTCTTC
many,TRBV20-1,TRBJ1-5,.,CSARGGGHGNQPQHF,TGCAGTGCTAGAGGAGGAGGGCATGGCAATCAGCCCCAGCATTTT
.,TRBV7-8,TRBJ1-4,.,CASRKGRWNEKLFF,TGTGCCAGCAGAAAGGGACGGTGGAATGAAAAACTGTTTTTT
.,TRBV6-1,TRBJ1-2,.,CASRKSTGQETF,TGTGCCAGCAGAAAATCGACAGGCCAAGAAACCTTC
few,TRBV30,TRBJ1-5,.,CAWSTGRGSSNQPQHF,TGTGCCTGGTCCACAGGGAGAGGTTCGAGCAATCAGCCCCAGCATTTT
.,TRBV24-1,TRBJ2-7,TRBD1,CATSDGDRYEQYF,TGTGCCACCAGTGATGGGGACAGGTACGAGCAGTACTTC
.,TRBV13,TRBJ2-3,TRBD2,CASSLKASGSLKDTDTQYF,TGTGCCAGCAGCCTAAAGGCTAGCGGGAGTTTGAAAGACACAGATACGCAGTATTTT
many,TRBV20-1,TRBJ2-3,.,CSARDPQSTDTQYF,TGCAGTGCTAGAGACCCCCAGAGCACAGATACGCAGTATTTT
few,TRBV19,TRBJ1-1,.,CASSMWSGWNTEAFF,TGTGCCAGTAGTATGTGGTCGGGTTGGAACACTGAAGCTTTCTTT
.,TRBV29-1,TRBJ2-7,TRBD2,CSVGLAVNSEQYF,TGCAGCGTTGGACTAGCCGTGAACAGCGAGCAGTACTTC
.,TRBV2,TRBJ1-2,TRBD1,CASSEGGQGLYGYTF,TGTGCCAGCAGTGAAGGGGGACAGGGACTCTATGGCTACACCTTC
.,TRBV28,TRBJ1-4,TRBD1,CASSLSRTGGREKLFF,TGTGCCAGCAGTTTATCGCGCACAGGGGGCAGGGAAAAACTGTTTTTT
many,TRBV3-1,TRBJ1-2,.,CASSQGQTYGYTF,TGTGCCAGCAGCCAGGGTCAGACTTATGGCTACACCTTC
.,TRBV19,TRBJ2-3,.,CASSMGGRTQYF,TGTGCCAGTAGTATGGGGGGGCGTACGCAGTATTTT
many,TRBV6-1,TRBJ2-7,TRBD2,CASRDGLAGAYEQYF,TGTGCCAGCAGAGACGGACTAGCGGGAGCGTACGAGCAGTACTTC
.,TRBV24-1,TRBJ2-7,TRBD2,CATSAGRATGEQYF,TGTGCCACCAGTGCGGGGAGGGCTACGGGGGAGCAGTACTTC
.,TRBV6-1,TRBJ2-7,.,CASKVRGEQYF,TGTGCCAGCAAGGTGCGGGGCGAGCAGTACTTC
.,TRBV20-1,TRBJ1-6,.,CSARFTAGNSPLHF,TGCAGTGCTAGGTTTACCGCAGGGAACTCACCCCTCCACTTT
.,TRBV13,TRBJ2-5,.,CASSSRRSETQYF,TGTGCCAGCAGCTCCAGGAGGTCGGAGACCCAGTACTTC
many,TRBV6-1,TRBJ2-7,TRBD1,CATRWDRGYEQYF,TGTGCCACCCGGTGGGACAGGGGCTACGAGCAGTACTTC
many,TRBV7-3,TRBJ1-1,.,CASSPDGNTEAFF,TGTGCCAGCAGCCCGGACGGGAACACTGAAGCTTTCTTT
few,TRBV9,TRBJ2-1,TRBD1,CASSPTGGREQFF,TGTGCCAGCAGTCCTACAGGGGGTCGTGAGCAGTTCTTC
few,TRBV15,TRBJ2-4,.,CATATFAKNIQYF,TGTGCCACCGCCACTTTCGCCAAAAACATTCAGTACTTC
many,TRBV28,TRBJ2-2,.,CASSSDPIRGSNTGELFF,TGTGCCAGCAGTTCAGACCCGATCCGGGGGTCGAACACCGGGGAGCTGTTTTTT
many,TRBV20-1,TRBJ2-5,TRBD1,CSARADRGLETQYF,TGCAGTGCTAGAGCAGACAGGGGGCTAGAGACCCAGTACTTC
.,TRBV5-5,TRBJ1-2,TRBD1,CASSSAGQTYGYTF,TGTGCCAGCAGCTCCGCGGGACAGACCTATGGCTACACCTTC
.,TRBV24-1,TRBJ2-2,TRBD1,CATSDFRGPSNTGELFF,TGTGCCACCAGTGATTTTAGGGGGCCTTCGAACACCGGGGAGCTGTTTTTT
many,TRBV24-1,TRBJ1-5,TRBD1,CATSDRVSQPQHF,TGTGCCACGAGCGACAGGGTCAGTCAGCCCCAGCATTTT
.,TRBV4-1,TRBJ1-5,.,CASSQVVGGPTYSNQPQHF,TGCGCCAGCAGCCAAGTTGTAGGTGGACCTACCTATAGCAATCAGCCCCAGCATTTT